Presented here are 13 T cell receptor beta chains from one specimen sequenced in a study of cytomegalovirus exposure and HLA in healthy donors. PCR was performed using 60 Vbeta and 13 Jbeta primers. Sequenced by immunoSEQ multiplex PCR; TCRdb stores in-frame clones only, minus some. The profile covers 150,000 to 200,000 clones, with over 60% appearing a single time and more than 1.3% taken by the ten largest. The sample was PBMCs. The receptors derive from a girl between 10 and 17 years old in good health and CMV-seronegative.

The chain couples TRBV18 to TRBJ2-7, with a possible D match to TRBD1 (5 bases). This CDR3 comprises 14 residues. V lost 5 bases and J lost 7, with 18 bases in between. Germline V CDR1 and CDR2: KGHSH, LQKENI. Here the CDR3 DNA reads TGTGCCAGCTCAACAGACAGTGGAACACTGGAGCAGTACTTC. Its translation is CASSTDSGTLEQYF.

The chain is built from TRBV5-5 and TRBJ2-1; possibly TRBD2 for D (7 bases). There are 17 residues in the CDR3. V lost 0 bases and J 4 bases, leaving 17 bases between the germline ends. The V gene's germline CDR1 is SGHKS and CDR2 YYEKEE (reference sequence). The CDR3 sequence is CASSLGPRGGLYNEQFF. The DNA for the CDR3 is TGTGCCAGCAGCTTGGGGCCTAGGGGGGGGTTGTACAATGAGCAGTTCTTC. The variable domain in full, completed from reference TRBV5-5 and TRBJ2-1, reads DAGVTQSPTHLIKTRGQQVTLRCSPISGHKSVSWYQQVLGQGPQFIFQYYEKEERGRGNFPDRFSARQFPNYSSELNVNALLLGDSALYLCASSLGPRGGLYNEQFFGPGTRLTVL.

V usage is TRBV11-2 and J usage is TRBJ2-7; weak D call: TRBD2 (5 bases). CDR1 is SGHAT and CDR2 is FQNNGV in the germline V gene. Trimming took off 7 bases at V and 2 bases at J, with 30 bases between the two ends. The CDR3 sequence is 19 residues long. The CDR3 protein is CASTPSADPFKGSTYEQYF. In DNA form, the CDR3 reads TGTGCCAGCACTCCCTCCGCCGACCCCTTCAAAGGGAGTACCTACGAGCAGTACTTC.

This clone has more than one count but fewer than ten. This chain connects TRBV7-3 to TRBJ2-7, with TRBD1 matching 7 bases. From germline, CDR1 is SGHTA and CDR2 FQGTGA. V was pared by 4 bases and J by 3 bases, with 3 bases of the junction left unmatched. This CDR3 spans 13 amino acids. CDR3 coding DNA: TGTGCCAGCAGCTATGGACAGGTCTACGAGCAGTACTTC. Protein product: CASSYGQVYEQYF.

This chain connects TRBV25-1 to TRBJ1-4; 9 nucleotides agree with TRBD1. Germline V lookup: CDR1 MGHDK, CDR2 SYGVNS. CDR3 length equals 15 residues. Trimming removed 3 bases from V and 7 bases from J; junction bases left unmatched: 6. As DNA, the CDR3 is TGTGCCAGCAGTGATCGCGGGACAGGGATTGAAAAACTGTTTTTT. Its translation: CASSDRGTGIEKLFF. Full variable domain (rest looked up from reference TRBV25-1 and TRBJ1-4): EADIYQTPRYLVIGTGKKITLECSQTMGHDKMYWYQQDPGMELHLIHYSYGVNSTEKGDLSSESTVSRIRTEHFPLTLESARPSHTSQYLCASSDRGTGIEKLFFGSGTQLSVL.

The chain combines TRBV19 with TRBJ1-5; 12 bases are a match to TRBD1. Germline V gives CDR1 LNHDA, CDR2 SQIVND (reference sequence). Trimming removed 6 bases from V and 7 bases from J; junction bases left unmatched: 22. There are 20 residues in the CDR3. The CDR3 reads CASRPTKGTRDRGREQPQHF. CDR3 DNA: TGTGCCAGTAGACCTACTAAGGGGACCCGGGACAGGGGGCGTGAACAGCCCCAGCATTTT.

This chain joins TRBV19 and TRBJ2-5, with D unclear. Trimming left V 7 bases short and J 3 bases short, with 12 bases between. This CDR3 region has 13 residues. The germline gives CDR1 LNHDA, CDR2 SQIVND (reference sequence). CDR3 coding DNA: TGTGCCAGTACGCCCTACGGAGAAGAGACCCAGTACTTC. Translated: CASTPYGEETQYF.

In its sample, this clone was seen a few times. The chain uses TRBV27 and TRBJ2-3; the match to TRBD1 covers 7 bases. The J segment lost 8 bases and the V segment lost 5 bases, leaving 10 bases of the junction unmatched. CDR1 and CDR2 (germline): MNHEY, SMNVEV (reference sequence). The CDR3 covers 14 residues. The CDR3: CASSPTTGVGTQYF. For the CDR3, the DNA is TGTGCCAGCAGTCCTACAACAGGGGTGGGTACGCAGTATTTT.

This clone was counted only a few times. J is TRBJ1-6 and V is TRBV15, with 7 positions matching TRBD1. With 0 bases clipped from V and 10 bases from J, the junction kept 6 bases outside the gene matches. CDR1 is LNHNV, CDR2 YYDKDF, per germline (reference sequence). This CDR3 comprises 15 residues. This CDR3 reads CATSRDMTGLSPLHF. CDR3 in DNA: TGTGCCACCAGCAGAGATATGACAGGGCTCTCACCCCTCCACTTT.

The gene calls are TRBV5-1 and TRBJ1-1, with unresolved D. Germline CDR1 SGHRS, CDR2 YFSETQ. Trimming cost V 3 bases and J 1 base, with 7 bases left between them. The CDR3 totals 13 residues. CDR3 nucleotides: TGCGCCAGCAGCTCGGCGGAGAACACTGAAGCTTTCTTT. It translates to CASSSAENTEAFF.

The V call is TRBV29-1, the J call TRBJ1-1; weak D call: TRBD1 (5 bases). CDR3 length equals 13 residues. Germline V lookup: CDR1 SQVTM, CDR2 ANQGSEA. Trimming stripped 5 bases from V and 5 bases from J, with 15 bases between. CDR3: CSVSGLRETEAFF. In DNA, the CDR3 is TGCAGCGTTTCAGGGTTGAGAGAGACTGAAGCTTTCTTT.

The V gene is TRBV19, the J gene TRBJ1-2; TRBD1 matches 8 bases. This CDR3 region has 14 residues. Germline V gene data show CDR1 as LNHDA and CDR2 as SQIVND (reference sequence). V gave up 7 bases and J gave up 5 bases; unmatched junction bases: 9. The CDR3 nucleotides are TGTGCCAGTATTGGCAGGGGGCGGTGGTATGGCTACACCTTC. Protein product: CASIGRGRWYGYTF.

The CDR3 reads CASSLGWGQAGTEAFF. The CDR3 region has the DNA TGTGCCAGCAGCTTAGGATGGGGACAGGCGGGGACTGAAGCTTTCTTT. The chain uses TRBV7-9 and TRBJ1-1, with 8 positions matching TRBD1. This CDR3 is 16 amino acids long. Germline CDR1 reads SEHNR; CDR2 reads FQNEAQ (reference sequence). The J segment lost 5 bases and the V segment lost 1 base, leaving 9 bases of the junction unmatched.